This is a list of T cell receptor beta chains from one sample in a study of T cells expressing NK-cell markers. With the 5' RACE reads reprocessed, TCRdb shows one record per CDR3 protein and no DNA. This sample's table reports 350,000 to 400,000 distinct CDR3 sequences. The material sequenced was blood T cells: a sorted CD56 or NKG2C T cell subset, CD4+ or CD8+ T cells, or bulk PBMC T cells (not recorded which). The receptors originated from a woman between 50 and 59 years old in good health. Each CDR3 is given with its conserved first and last residue.

TRBV4-1	TRBJ1-2	CASSQPGHQMHYGYTF
TRBV12-3/TRBV12-4	TRBJ2-2	CASTLNEAGELFF
TRBV5-1	TRBJ2-7	CASSRWEVPYEQYF
TRBV7-2	TRBJ2-5	CASSFPGLAGEETQYF
TRBV4-1	TRBJ2-4	CASSQDRTPGGKNIQYF
TRBV7-9	TRBJ1-5	CASSLEAASQPQHF
TRBV7-8	TRBJ2-2	CASSLVRTEMFANPGELFF
TRBV30	TRBJ2-7	CAWASVSYEQYF
TRBV3-1	TRBJ2-3	CASSQDPSGRDTQYF
TRBV10-3	TRBJ2-1	CAISETGEDEQFF
TRBV6-1	TRBJ2-1	CASRAGGHNEQFF
TRBV3-1	TRBJ2-1	CASSQMSREQFF
TRBV15	TRBJ2-3	CATSRLYLAGGTDTQYF
TRBV12-3/TRBV12-4	TRBJ1-1	CASSFRAGQPNTEAFF
TRBV9	TRBJ2-1	CASSVSIPGEQFF
TRBV7-9	TRBJ2-1	CASSLWGPHNEQFF
TRBV5-1	TRBJ1-3	CASSEQGSGNTIYF
TRBV18	TRBJ2-3	CASSRPVGGSTDTQYF
TRBV27	TRBJ2-1	CASSFILVGGVNEQFF
TRBV5-1	TRBJ2-3	CASSYLTGTSTDTQYF
TRBV7-6	TRBJ2-5	CASSFFKETQYF
TRBV30	TRBJ2-5	CAWTEQGLETQYF
TRBV5-1	TRBJ2-1	CASSTLAGPPQFF
TRBV7-2	TRBJ2-5	CASSLYVETQYF
TRBV27	TRBJ2-7	CASSLGRGLEQYF
TRBV2	TRBJ2-1	CASSEGGGEQFF
TRBV3-1	TRBJ2-5	CASSPGTGTRETQYF
TRBV5-1	TRBJ2-7	CASSLAAGVLYEQYF
TRBV10-3	TRBJ2-1	CAAGTSGNEQFF
TRBV12-3/TRBV12-4	TRBJ2-1	CASSFGSGGLSIVNEQFF
TRBV4-1	TRBJ2-6	CASSQGDRLSPGADSGANVLTF
TRBV4-2	TRBJ2-3	CASSQGDRYTDTQYF
TRBV21-1	TRBJ2-7	CASSKTPAVESYEQYF
TRBV5-6	TRBJ2-3	CASSSGTDLLTDTQYF
TRBV29-1	TRBJ2-7	CSVGTGYHEQYF
TRBV29-1	TRBJ2-1	CSVASYNEQFF